The entry that follows covers one T cell receptor (beta chain) sequence. Assay used: immunoSEQ multiplex PCR; TCRdb lists only in-frame clones, some missing. The profile covers fewer than 80,000 clones, with 70% to 90% appearing a single time and over 0.8% taken by the ten largest. There are 13 residues in the CDR3. Trimming took off 6 bases at V and 1 base at J, with 8 bases between the two ends. The data were taken from a study of blood T cell repertoires in COVID-19. As for the study in general: COVID-19 samples from acute and convalescent phases originated in the United States, Italy and Spain.

The chain is built from TRBV12-3 or TRBV12-4 and TRBJ2-3; weak D call: TRBD2 (6 bases). The receptor's source is a man in his 70s with acute or convalescent COVID-19. Specimen: peripheral blood. CDR3 residues: CASSSGGTDTQYF. The CDR3 DNA is TGTGCCAGCAGCTCGGGGGGCACAGATACGCAGTATTTT.